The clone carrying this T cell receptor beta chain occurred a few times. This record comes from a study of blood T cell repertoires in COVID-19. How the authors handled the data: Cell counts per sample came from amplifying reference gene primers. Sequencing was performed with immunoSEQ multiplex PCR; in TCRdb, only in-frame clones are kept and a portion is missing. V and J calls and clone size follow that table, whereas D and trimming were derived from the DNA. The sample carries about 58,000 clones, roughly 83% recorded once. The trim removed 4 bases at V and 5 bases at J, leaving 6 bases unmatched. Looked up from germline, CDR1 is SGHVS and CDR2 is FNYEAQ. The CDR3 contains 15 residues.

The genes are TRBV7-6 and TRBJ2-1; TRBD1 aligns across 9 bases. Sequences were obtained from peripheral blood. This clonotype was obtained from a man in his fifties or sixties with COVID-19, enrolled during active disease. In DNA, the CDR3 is TGTGCCAGCAGCTCCCGGGACAGGGCCAACAATGAGCAGTTCTTC. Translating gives CASSSRDRANNEQFF.